Shown below are 13 T cell receptor beta chains from a single sample sequenced in a study of T cells expressing NK-cell markers. With the 5' RACE reads reprocessed, TCRdb shows one record per CDR3 protein and no DNA. The sample's table shows about 460,000 distinct CDR3 sequences. The sample taken for sequencing was blood T cells: a sorted CD56 or NKG2C T cell subset, CD4+ or CD8+ T cells, or bulk PBMC T cells (not recorded which). These receptors all come from a woman aged 45-65 years in good health.

CDR3 protein: CSVERGIQETQYF. The chain is built from TRBV29-1 and TRBJ2-5; TCRdb outputs TRBD1, but without DNA this stays unchecked. The CDR3 length is 13 residues. Germline CDR1 is SQVTM and CDR2 is ANQGSEA. Filled out from reference TRBV29-1 and TRBJ2-5, the complete variable domain reads SAVISQKPSRDICQRGTSLTIQCQVDSQVTMMFWYRQQPGQSLTLIATANQGSEATYESGFVIDKFPISRPNLTFSTLTVSNMSPEDSSIYLCSVERGIQETQYFGPGTRLLVL.

This CDR3 reads CSAADSYSNQPQHF. The chain has TRBV20-1 and TRBJ1-5. The CDR3 has 14 amino acids. Germline V gives CDR1 DFQATT, CDR2 SNEGSKA (reference sequence).

The rearrangement joins TRBV3-1 to TRBJ2-1; with no DNA, the TCRdb D assignment of TRBD1 cannot be verified. The CDR3 is 16 residues long. The germline V gene encodes CDR1 LGHDT and CDR2 YNNKEL (reference sequence). The CDR3 region is CASSRFGTMKHNEQFF.

The CDR3 loop reads CASDLLASGNTGELFF. The chain has TRBV7-6 and TRBJ2-2; the D call of TRBD2 rests on TCRdb alone, since no DNA is present to check it. Per germline, CDR1 SGHVS and CDR2 FNYEAQ. The CDR3 loop spans 16 amino acids.

This chain links TRBV12-3 or TRBV12-4 with TRBJ2-7; checking the TCRdb D call of TRBD1 is not possible without DNA. The CDR3 totals 15 residues. CDR3 amino acids: CASSLGQGGPTEQYF.

This sequence joins TRBV24-1 and TRBJ2-1. CDR1 is KGHDR and CDR2 is SFDVKD in the germline V gene. The CDR3 consists of 16 residues. CDR3 region: CATSDSAADSYNEQFF.

The chain carries TRBV10-3 and TRBJ2-4; TCRdb reports TRBD2, a call that lacks DNA to check it against. From germline, CDR1 is ENHRY and CDR2 SYGVKD. This CDR3 spans 13 amino acids. The CDR3 sequence: CATQEDPKNIQYF.

This chain uses TRBV27 with TRBJ2-2; TCRdb's D gene call, TRBD2, goes unchecked for lack of DNA. This CDR3 has 16 residues. Germline CDR1 and CDR2: MNHEY and SMNVEV (reference sequence). The CDR3 is CASSYRRGGAPRELFF.

The chain joins TRBV11-3 to TRBJ2-5; TCRdb lists TRBD2, though no DNA is available to test this call. This CDR3 is 14 amino acids long. Germline values: CDR1 SGHNT, CDR2 YENEEA. CDR3: CASSPEGADLAQYF.

V usage is TRBV12-3 or TRBV12-4 and J usage is TRBJ2-3; the TCRdb D gene call, TRBD2, has no DNA to confirm it. The CDR3 is 16 residues long. The CDR3 is CASSVGGLHRTDTQYF.

V is TRBV12-3 or TRBV12-4 and J is TRBJ1-1. The CDR3 spans 14 residues. CDR3 residues: CASSSAGGSSEAFF.

Here the CDR3 reads CASTAGVYNEQFF. This rearrangement joins TRBV5-1 to TRBJ2-1. Germline CDR1 reads SGHRS; CDR2 reads YFSETQ. The CDR3 extends over 13 amino acids.

Here the CDR3 reads CASSGGLLNEQFF. The chain has TRBV2 and TRBJ2-1. The CDR3 extends over 13 amino acids. Germline assignment: CDR1 SNHLY and CDR2 FYNNEI.